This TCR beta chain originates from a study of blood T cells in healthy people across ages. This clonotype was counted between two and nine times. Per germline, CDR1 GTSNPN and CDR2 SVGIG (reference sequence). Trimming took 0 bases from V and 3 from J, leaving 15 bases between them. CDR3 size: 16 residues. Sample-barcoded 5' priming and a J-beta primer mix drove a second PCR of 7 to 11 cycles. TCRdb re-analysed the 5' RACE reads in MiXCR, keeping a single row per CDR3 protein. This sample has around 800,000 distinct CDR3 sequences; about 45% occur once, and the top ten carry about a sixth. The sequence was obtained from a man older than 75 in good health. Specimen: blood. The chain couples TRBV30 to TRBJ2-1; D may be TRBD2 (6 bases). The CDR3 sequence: CAWSVPAGNGYNEQFF. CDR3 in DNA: TGTGCCTGGAGTGTACCCGCGGGGAACGGCTACAATGAGCAGTTCTTC.